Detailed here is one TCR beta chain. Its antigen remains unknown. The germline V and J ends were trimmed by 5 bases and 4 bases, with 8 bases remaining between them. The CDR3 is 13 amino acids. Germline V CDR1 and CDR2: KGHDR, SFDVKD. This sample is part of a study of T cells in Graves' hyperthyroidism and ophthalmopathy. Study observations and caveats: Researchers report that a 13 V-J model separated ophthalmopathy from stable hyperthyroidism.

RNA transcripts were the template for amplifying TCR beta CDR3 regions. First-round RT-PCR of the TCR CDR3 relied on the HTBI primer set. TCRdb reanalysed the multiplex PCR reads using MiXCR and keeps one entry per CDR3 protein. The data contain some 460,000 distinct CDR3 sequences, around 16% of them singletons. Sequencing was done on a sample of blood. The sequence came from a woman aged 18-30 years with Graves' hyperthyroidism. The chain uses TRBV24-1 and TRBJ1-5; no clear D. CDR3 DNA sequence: TGTGCCACCAGTGGGAGTGGGAATCAGCCCCAGCATTTT. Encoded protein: CATSGSGNQPQHF.